This section outlines one TCR beta chain sequence together with its context. One end of the junction fails to match germline, which may point to a read error. The sample comes from a study of blood T cells in healthy people across ages. Then a second PCR, running roughly 7 to 11 cycles, was carried out with a sample-barcoded 5' primer and a J-beta primer mix. TCRdb redid the calling of the 5' RACE reads with MiXCR, one entry per CDR3 protein. The sample has over 1.5 million distinct CDR3 sequences; about 50% are singletons. Germline CDR1 and CDR2: DFQATT and SNEGSKA (reference sequence). This CDR3 region has 15 residues.

Specimen: blood. The receptor comes from a woman between 40 and 55 years old in good health. This chain connects TRBV20-1 to TRBJ2-1; the match to TRBD2 covers 8 bases. CDR3 in amino acids: CSASPTSGSYKEQFF. The CDR3 DNA reads as TGCAGTGCTTCCCCCACTAGCGGCTCCTACAAGGAGCAGTTCTTC.